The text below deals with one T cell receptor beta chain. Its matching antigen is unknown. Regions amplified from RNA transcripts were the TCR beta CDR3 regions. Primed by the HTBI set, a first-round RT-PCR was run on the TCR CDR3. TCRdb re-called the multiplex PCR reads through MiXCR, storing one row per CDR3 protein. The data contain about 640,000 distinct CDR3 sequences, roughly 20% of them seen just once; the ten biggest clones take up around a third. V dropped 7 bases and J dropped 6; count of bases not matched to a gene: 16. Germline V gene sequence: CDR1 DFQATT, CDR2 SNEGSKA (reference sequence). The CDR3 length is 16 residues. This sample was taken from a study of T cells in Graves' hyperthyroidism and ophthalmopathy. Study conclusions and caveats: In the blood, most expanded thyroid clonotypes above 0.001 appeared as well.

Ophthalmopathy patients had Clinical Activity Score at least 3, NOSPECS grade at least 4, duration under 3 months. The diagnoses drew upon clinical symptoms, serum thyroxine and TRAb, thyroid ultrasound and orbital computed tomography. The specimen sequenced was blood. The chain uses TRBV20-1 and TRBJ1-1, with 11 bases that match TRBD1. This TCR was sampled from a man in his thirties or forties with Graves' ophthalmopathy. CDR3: CSVTSGTGGSVPEAFF. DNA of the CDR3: TGCAGTGTTACTTCCGGGACAGGGGGATCGGTCCCTGAAGCTTTCTTT.